This TCR beta chain was recovered during a study of blood T cells in healthy people across ages (dated by TCRdb to about 2015). Notes on the research overall: In model experiments, roughly one uniquely barcoded TCR beta cDNA molecule per two T cells was captured by template switching. The study measured age-related changes in TCR beta repertoire diversity using deep sequencing normalized with unique cDNA molecular identifiers. The donors were split into four age groups: young (average about 16 years), middle-aged (roughly 40), aged (62) and long-lived (approximately 80). To avoid experimental bias, donors of different ages were distributed randomly across sequencing lanes. Two additional independent replicas of 1 million unique cDNA reads from the same blood draw were analyzed for two donors (one aged 18 to 30 and one aged 80 or older). General findings and caveats noted by the study authors: Because donor CMV infection status was unknown, age-related changes in expanded clonotypes were potentially confounded. A strong correlation was found between observed TCR beta diversity and the percentage of naive T cells measured by flow cytometry. As age increased, observed TCR beta diversity per million T cells dropped in a roughly linear way, and a significant reduction was already evident by age 40. The long-lived group showed more naive CD4+ T cells, fewer expanded clones and increased TCR diversity than the aged group, suggesting age selection. Total diversity estimates from one million sequenced T cells were considered lower bounds and underestimates. Since profiling was done on bulk unsorted PBMCs, naive and antigen-experienced compartments could not be conclusively compared.

This clonotype has just a few counts. The antigen this receptor binds is unknown. Per-base quality was not reported, and no clone a single base away is much larger than it. The library was prepared using 5' RACE. TCRdb records Illumina HiSeq 2500 as the sequencer. A second about 6 to 11 cycle PCR used a sample-barcoded 5' primer and a J-beta primer mix. Each TCR beta cDNA molecule received a unique molecular identifier from a template-switch 5' adaptor carrying 12 random nucleotides. Each sample yielded at least 3 million CDR3-containing paired-end reads. All of the RNA was converted into first-strand cDNA using the Mint cDNA synthesis kit, with a TRBC-specific oligonucleotide serving as the primer. All cDNA was treated with uracil-DNA glycosylase and then went through a first 18-cycle PCR with the universal primers M1SS and BC2_uni_R. The original pipeline was this. Normalization of each sample was performed by random selection of 1 million high-quality reads, each carrying a distinct molecular identifier. Instead of being binned into consensus sequences, reads that shared molecular identifiers were thrown out. CDR3 identification, clonotype clustering and error correction used MiTCR with a Q25 quality threshold and the strictest error-elimination algorithm. A nonparametric unseen species model with Euler transformation was used to estimate lower-bound total TCR beta diversity. In TCRdb, the public reads were trimmed at Q25 with fastp and aligned with MiXCR, with productive beta chains retained. Identical CDR3 protein sequences are pooled into one entry, listed with their most common genes and DNA. The V and J calls shown here were made by TCRdb, not taken from the authors' results. The sample contains 650,000 to 950,000 distinct CDR3 sequences, around 45% of them found a single time. The ten largest make up about 21% of the sample.

CDR1 SGHTA and CDR2 FQGNSA were looked up in the germline V gene. V lost 2 bases and J lost 0 bases, and the count of bases not matched to a germline gene is 5. The CDR3 goes from the cysteine to the phenylalanine over 18 residues. The retained sequence is limited to the CDR3, 54 bases, with the frame set at the first base. Donors were a few dozen systemically healthy Caucasian individuals from Russia aged roughly 6 to 90 years. Each donor gave about 9.2 milliliters of peripheral blood, drawn into EDTA-treated Vacutainer tubes. Ficoll-Paque density-gradient centrifugation was used to isolate PBMCs, with at least 7 million per sample. Trizol reagent was used to extract total RNA from PBMCs, with at least 6 micrograms per sample. Naive CD45RAhigh/CD27high T cell percentages were measured by flow cytometry on a PBMC aliquot from every donor.

This receptor was identified in a man in his 60s in good health. Material: blood. The V gene is TRBV7-2 and the J gene is TRBJ2-1; 12 bases in between match TRBD2. The CDR3 reads CASSLRLAGGSSYNEQFF. The DNA is as follows: TGTGCCAGCAGCTTAAGGCTAGCGGGGGGGAGCTCCTACAATGAGCAGTTCTTC.